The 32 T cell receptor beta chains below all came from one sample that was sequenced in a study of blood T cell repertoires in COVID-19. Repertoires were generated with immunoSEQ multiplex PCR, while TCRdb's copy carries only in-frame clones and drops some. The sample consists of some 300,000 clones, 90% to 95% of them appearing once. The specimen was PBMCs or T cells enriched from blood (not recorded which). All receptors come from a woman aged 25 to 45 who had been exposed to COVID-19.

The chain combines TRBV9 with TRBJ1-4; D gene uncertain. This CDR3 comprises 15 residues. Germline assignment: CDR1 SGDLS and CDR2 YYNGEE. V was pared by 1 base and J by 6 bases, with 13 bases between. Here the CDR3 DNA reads TGTGCCAGCAGCGTATCGGCGGCGGCGGATGAAAAACTGTTTTTT. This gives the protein CASSVSAAADEKLFF. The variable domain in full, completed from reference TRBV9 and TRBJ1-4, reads DSGVTQTPKHLITATGQRVTLRCSPRSGDLSVYWYQQSLDQGLQFLIQYYNGEERAKGNILERFSAQQFPDLHSELNLSSLELGDSALYFCASSVSAAADEKLFFGSGTQLSVL.

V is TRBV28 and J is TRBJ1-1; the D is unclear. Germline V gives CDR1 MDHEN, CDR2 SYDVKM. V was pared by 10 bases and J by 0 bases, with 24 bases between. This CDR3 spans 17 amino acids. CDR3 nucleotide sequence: TGTGCCACAGGTCGGGGTTCTGGGAAGGTGATGAACACTGAAGCTTTCTTT. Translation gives CATGRGSGKVMNTEAFF.

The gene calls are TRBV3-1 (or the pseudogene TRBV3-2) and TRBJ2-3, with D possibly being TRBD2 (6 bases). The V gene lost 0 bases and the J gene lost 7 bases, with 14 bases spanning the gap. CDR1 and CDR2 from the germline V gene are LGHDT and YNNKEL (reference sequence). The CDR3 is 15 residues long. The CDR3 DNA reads TGTGCCAGCAGCCAAGATCCGGACTACCTTAATACGCAGTATTTT. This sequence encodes CASSQDPDYLNTQYF.

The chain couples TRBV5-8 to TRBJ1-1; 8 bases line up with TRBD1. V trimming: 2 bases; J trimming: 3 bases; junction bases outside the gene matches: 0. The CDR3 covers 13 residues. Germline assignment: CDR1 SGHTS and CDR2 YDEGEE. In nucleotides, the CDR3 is TGTGCCAGCAGCTTACAGGGGGACACTGAAGCTTTCTTT. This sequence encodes CASSLQGDTEAFF.

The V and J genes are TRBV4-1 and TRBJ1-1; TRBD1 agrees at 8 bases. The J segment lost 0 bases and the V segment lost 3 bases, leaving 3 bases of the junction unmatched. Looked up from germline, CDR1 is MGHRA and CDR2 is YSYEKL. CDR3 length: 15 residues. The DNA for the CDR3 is TGCGCCAGCAGCCACCCGACAGGGGTGAACACTGAAGCTTTCTTT. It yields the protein CASSHPTGVNTEAFF.

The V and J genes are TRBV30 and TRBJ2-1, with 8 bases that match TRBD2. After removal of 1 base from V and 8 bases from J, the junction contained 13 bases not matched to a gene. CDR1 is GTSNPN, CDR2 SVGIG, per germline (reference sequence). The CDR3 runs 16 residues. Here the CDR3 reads CAWSGFRGGRGDEQFF. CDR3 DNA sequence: TGTGCCTGGAGTGGGTTTCGGGGGGGCCGAGGTGATGAGCAGTTCTTC.

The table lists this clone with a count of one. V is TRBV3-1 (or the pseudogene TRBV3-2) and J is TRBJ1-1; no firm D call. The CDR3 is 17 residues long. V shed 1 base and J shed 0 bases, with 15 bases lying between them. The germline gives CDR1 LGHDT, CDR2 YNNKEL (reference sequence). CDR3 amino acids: CASSQVSVGELNTEAFF. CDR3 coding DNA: TGTGCCAGCAGCCAAGTCTCGGTGGGAGAGTTGAACACTGAAGCTTTCTTT.

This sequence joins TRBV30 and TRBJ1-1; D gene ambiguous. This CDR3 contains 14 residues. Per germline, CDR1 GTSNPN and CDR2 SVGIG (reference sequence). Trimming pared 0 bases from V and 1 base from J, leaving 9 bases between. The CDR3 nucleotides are TGTGCCTGGAGTGTACTACTGACGAACACTGAAGCTTTCTTT. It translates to CAWSVLLTNTEAFF.

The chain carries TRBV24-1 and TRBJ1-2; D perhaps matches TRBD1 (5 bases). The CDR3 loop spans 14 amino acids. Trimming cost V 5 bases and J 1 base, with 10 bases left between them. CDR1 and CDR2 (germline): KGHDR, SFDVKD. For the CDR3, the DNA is TGTGCCACCAGTGCAGGGTTGGGTAACTATGGCTACACCTTC. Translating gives CATSAGLGNYGYTF.

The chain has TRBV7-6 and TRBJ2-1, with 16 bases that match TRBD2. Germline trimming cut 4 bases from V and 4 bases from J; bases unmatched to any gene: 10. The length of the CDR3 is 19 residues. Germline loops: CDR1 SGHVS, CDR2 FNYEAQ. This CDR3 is CASSSDPGLAGGRYNEQFF. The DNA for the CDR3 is TGTGCCAGCAGCTCCGATCCGGGACTAGCGGGGGGGCGTTACAATGAGCAGTTCTTC.

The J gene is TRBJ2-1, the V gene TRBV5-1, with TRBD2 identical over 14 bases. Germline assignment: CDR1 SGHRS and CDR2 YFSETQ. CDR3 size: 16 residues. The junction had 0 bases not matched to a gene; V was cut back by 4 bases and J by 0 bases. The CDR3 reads CASSGTSGSSYNEQFF. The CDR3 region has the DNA TGCGCCAGCAGCGGGACTAGCGGGAGCTCCTACAATGAGCAGTTCTTC.

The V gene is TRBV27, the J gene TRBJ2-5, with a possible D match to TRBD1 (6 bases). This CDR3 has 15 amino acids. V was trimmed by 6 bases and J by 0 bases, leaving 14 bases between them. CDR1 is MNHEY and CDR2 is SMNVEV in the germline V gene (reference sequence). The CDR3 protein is CASSPLGGYQETQYF. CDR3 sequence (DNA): TGTGCCAGCAGCCCTTTAGGGGGATACCAAGAGACCCAGTACTTC.

CDR3 loop: CSASLYGTSGGYNEQFF. The CDR3 coding sequence is TGCAGTGCTAGTCTCTACGGGACTAGCGGGGGGTACAATGAGCAGTTCTTC. This chain uses TRBV20-1 with TRBJ2-1, with 15 bases identical to TRBD2. The CDR3 loop spans 17 amino acids. V shed 3 bases and J 4 bases; nucleotides not matched to a gene: 7. Germline V CDR1 and CDR2: DFQATT, SNEGSKA (reference sequence).

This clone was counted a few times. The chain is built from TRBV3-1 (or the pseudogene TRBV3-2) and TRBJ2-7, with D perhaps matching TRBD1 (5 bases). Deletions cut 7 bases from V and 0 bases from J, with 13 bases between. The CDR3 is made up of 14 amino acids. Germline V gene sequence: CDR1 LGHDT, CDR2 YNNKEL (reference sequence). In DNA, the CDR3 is TGTGCCAGCACCAGCAGGGCTAGCTCCTACGAGCAGTACTTC. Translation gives CASTSRASSYEQYF.

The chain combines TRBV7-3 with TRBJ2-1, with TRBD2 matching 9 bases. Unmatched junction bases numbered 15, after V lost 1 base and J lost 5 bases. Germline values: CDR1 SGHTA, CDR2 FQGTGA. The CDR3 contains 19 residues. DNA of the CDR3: TGTGCCAGCAGCTTAAAATACGTAGGCCTAGCGGGGATCAACAATGAGCAGTTCTTC. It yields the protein CASSLKYVGLAGINNEQFF.

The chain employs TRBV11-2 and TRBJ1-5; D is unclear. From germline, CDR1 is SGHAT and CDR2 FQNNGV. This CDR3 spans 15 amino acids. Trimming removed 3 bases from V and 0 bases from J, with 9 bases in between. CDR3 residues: CASSLGGYSNQPQHF. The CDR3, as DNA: TGTGCCAGCAGCTTGGGCGGGTATAGCAATCAGCCCCAGCATTTT.

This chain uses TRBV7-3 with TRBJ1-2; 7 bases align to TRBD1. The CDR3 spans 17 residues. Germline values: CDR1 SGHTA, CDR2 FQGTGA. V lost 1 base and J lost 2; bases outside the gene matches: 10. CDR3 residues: CASSLNPGGRLNYGYTF. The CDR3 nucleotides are TGTGCCAGCAGCTTAAATCCAGGGGGACGTTTGAACTATGGCTACACCTTC.

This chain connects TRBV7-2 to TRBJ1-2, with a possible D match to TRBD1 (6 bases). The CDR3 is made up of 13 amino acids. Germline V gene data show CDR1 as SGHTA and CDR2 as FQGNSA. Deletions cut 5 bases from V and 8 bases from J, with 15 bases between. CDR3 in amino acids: CASSANRVVGYTF. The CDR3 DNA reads TGTGCCAGCAGCGCCAACAGGGTTGTCGGCTACACCTTC.

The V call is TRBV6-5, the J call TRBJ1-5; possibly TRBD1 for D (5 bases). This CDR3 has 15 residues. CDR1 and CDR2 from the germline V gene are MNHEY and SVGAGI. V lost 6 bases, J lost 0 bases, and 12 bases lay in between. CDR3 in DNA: TGTGCCAGCAGCGCCCATCAGGGTAGCAATCAGCCCCAGCATTTT. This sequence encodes CASSAHQGSNQPQHF.

The CDR3 spells CASSRTGGHQPQHF. The CDR3 DNA follows: TGTGCCAGCAGTCGGACAGGGGGCCACCAGCCCCAGCATTTT. The V call is TRBV6-5, the J call TRBJ1-5; TRBD1 matches at 11 bases. This CDR3 is built from 14 residues. Germline CDR1 and CDR2: MNHEY and SVGAGI. The V gene end was trimmed by 5 bases and the J gene end by 7 bases; junction bases not matched to a gene: 4.

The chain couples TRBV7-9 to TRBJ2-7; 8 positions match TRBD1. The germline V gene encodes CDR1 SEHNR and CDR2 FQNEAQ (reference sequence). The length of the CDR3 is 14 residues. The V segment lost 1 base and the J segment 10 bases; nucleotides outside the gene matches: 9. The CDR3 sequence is CASSLDRQGARQYF. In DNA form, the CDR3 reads TGTGCCAGCAGCTTAGATCGGCAGGGGGCACGACAGTACTTC. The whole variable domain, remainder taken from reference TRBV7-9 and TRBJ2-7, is DTGVSQNPRHKITKRGQNVTFRCDPISEHNRLYWYRQTLGQGPEFLTYFQNEAQLEKSRLLSDRFSAERPKGSFSTLEIQRTEQGDSAMYLCASSLDRQGARQYFGPGTRLTVT.

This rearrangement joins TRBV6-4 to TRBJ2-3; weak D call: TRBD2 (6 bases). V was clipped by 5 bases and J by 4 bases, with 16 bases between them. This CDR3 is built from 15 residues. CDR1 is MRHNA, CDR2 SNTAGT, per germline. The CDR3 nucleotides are TGTGCCAGCAGTTGGGACTTCATTCGTGCAGATACGCAGTATTTT. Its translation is CASSWDFIRADTQYF.

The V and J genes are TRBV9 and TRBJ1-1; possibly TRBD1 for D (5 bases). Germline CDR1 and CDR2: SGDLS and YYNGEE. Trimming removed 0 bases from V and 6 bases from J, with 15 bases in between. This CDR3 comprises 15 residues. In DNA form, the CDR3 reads TGTGCCAGCAGCGTAGTGGGGGGGTATGACGCTGAAGCTTTCTTT. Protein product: CASSVVGGYDAEAFF. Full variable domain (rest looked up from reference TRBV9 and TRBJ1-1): DSGVTQTPKHLITATGQRVTLRCSPRSGDLSVYWYQQSLDQGLQFLIQYYNGEERAKGNILERFSAQQFPDLHSELNLSSLELGDSALYFCASSVVGGYDAEAFFGQGTRLTVV.

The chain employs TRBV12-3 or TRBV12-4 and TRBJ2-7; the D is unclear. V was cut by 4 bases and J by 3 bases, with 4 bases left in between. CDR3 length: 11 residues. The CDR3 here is CASSSFYEQYF. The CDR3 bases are TGTGCCAGCAGTTCTTTCTACGAGCAGTACTTC.

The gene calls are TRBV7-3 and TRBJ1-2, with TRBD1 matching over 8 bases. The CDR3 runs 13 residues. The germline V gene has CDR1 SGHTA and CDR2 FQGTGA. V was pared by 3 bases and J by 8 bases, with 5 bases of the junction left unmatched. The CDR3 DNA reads TGTGCCAGCAGCTTGCTACAGGGGGAGGGCTACACCTTC. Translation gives CASSLLQGEGYTF.

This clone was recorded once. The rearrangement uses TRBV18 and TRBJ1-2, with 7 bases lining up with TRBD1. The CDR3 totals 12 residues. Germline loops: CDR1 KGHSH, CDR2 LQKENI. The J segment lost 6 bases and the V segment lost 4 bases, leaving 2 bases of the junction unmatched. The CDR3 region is CASSLQGNGYTF. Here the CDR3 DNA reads TGTGCCAGCTCACTACAGGGGAATGGCTACACCTTC.

CDR3 sequence reads: CASSRMQGQGSEAFF. The DNA of the CDR3 is TGTGCCAGTAGTAGGATGCAGGGACAGGGGTCTGAAGCTTTCTTT. The chain joins TRBV19 to TRBJ1-1; TRBD1 matches 10 bases. J gave up 6 bases and V 4 bases, and 8 bases lay outside the gene matches. This CDR3 has 15 residues. From germline, CDR1 is LNHDA and CDR2 SQIVND (reference sequence).

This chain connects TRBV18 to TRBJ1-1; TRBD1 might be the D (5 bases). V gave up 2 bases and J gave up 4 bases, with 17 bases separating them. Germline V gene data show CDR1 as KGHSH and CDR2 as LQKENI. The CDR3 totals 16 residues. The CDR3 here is CASSPDRGQVLTEAFF. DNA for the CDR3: TGTGCCAGCTCACCAGATAGGGGTCAGGTCCTCACTGAAGCTTTCTTT.

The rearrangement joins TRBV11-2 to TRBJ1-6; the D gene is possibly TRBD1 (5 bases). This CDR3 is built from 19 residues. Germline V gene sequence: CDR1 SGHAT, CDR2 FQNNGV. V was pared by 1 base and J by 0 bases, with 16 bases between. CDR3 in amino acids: CASSLARQGSFSYNSPLHF. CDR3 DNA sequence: TGTGCCAGCAGCTTAGCACGGCAGGGCTCCTTCTCCTATAATTCACCCCTCCACTTT.

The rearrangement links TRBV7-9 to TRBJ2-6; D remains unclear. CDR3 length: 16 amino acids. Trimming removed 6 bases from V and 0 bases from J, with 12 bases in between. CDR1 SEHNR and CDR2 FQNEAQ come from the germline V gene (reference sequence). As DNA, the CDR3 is TGTGCCAGCAGGACGGGTCCCGTCTCTGGGGCCAACGTCCTGACTTTC. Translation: CASRTGPVSGANVLTF.

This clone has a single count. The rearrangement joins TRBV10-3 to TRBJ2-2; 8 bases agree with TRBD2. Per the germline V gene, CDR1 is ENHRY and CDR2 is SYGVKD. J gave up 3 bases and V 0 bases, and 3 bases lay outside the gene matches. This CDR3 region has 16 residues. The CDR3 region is CAISESGSGDTGELFF. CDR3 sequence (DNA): TGTGCCATCAGTGAGTCGGGTAGCGGGGACACCGGGGAGCTGTTTTTT.

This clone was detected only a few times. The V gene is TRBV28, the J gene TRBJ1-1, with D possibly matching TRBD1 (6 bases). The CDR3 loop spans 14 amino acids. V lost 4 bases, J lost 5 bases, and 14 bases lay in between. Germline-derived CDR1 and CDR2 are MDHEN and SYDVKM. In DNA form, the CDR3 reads TGTGCCAGCAGTTCGGGGCAGGGGAATACTGAAGCTTTCTTT. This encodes CASSSGQGNTEAFF.